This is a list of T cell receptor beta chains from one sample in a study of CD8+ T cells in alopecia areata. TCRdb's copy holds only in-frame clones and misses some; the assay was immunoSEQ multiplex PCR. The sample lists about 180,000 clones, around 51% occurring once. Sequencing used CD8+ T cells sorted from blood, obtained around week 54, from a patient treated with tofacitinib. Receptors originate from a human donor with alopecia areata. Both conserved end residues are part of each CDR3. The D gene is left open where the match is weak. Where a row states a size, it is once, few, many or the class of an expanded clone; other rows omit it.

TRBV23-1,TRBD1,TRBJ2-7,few,CASGWDRGSPKAYEQYF,TGCGCCAGCGGATGGGACAGGGGGAGCCCCAAGGCGTACGAGCAGTACTTC
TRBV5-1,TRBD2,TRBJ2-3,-,CASSLAGTSGADTQYF,TGCGCCAGCAGCTTGGCCGGGACTAGCGGAGCAGATACGCAGTATTTT
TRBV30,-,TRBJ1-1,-,CAWSVGAMRTEAFF,TGTGCCTGGAGTGTAGGGGCGATGCGCACTGAAGCTTTCTTT
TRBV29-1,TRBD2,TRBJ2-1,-,CSTSGVYNEQFF,TGCAGCACTAGCGGGGTATACAATGAGCAGTTCTTC
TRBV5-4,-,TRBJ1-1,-,CASSWGEMNTEAFF,TGTGCCAGCAGCTGGGGCGAAATGAACACTGAAGCTTTCTTT
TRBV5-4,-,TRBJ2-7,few,CASSLETSYEQYF,TGTGCCAGCAGTCTAGAGACATCCTACGAGCAGTACTTC
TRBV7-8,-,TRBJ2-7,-,CASSLRDAYEQYF,TGTGCCAGCAGCTTACGGGATGCCTACGAGCAGTACTTC
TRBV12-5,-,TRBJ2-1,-,CASGWDRDNEQFF,TGTGCTAGTGGCTGGGACCGGGACAATGAGCAGTTCTTC
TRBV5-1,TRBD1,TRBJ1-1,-,CASSIGTGGPEAFF,TGCGCCAGCAGCATTGGGACAGGGGGCCCTGAAGCTTTCTTT
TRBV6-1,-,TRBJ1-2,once,CASSELGGGSTF,TGTGCCAGCAGTGAGCTCGGGGGCGGTAGCACCTTC
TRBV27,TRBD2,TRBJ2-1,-,CASNPGGSINEQFF,TGTGCCAGCAACCCGGGGGGAAGTATCAATGAGCAGTTCTTC
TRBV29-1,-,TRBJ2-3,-,CSVGAGADAAQYF,TGCAGCGTGGGAGCCGGGGCAGACGCAGCACAGTATTTT
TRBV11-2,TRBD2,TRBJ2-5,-,CASSLEAGHQETQYF,TGTGCCAGCAGCCTCGAAGCGGGGCACCAAGAGACCCAGTACTTC
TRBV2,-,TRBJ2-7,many,CASSGTGYNEQYF,TGTGCCAGCAGTGGAACCGGGTACAACGAGCAGTACTTC
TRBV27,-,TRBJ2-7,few,CASSLSGSYEQYF,TGTGCCAGCAGTTTATCGGGGTCCTACGAGCAGTACTTC
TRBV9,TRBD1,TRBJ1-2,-,CASSVNTGGSGYGYTF,TGTGCCAGCAGCGTAAATACAGGGGGTTCTGGCTATGGCTACACCTTC
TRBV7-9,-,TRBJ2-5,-,CASSLGRAPQETQYF,TGTGCCAGCAGCTTAGGGAGGGCCCCCCAAGAGACCCAGTACTTC
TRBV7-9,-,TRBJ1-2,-,CASNLQGNYYGYTF,TGTGCCTCCAACCTCCAGGGAAACTACTATGGCTACACCTTC
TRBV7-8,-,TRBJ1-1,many,CASSSMGNTEAFF,TGTGCCAGCAGCTCGATGGGGAACACTGAAGCTTTCTTT
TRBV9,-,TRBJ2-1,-,CASSVVLTGEQFF,TGTGCCAGCAGCGTTGTACTAACGGGTGAGCAGTTCTTC
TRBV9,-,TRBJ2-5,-,CASSVVPGSEKTQYF,TGTGCCAGCAGCGTAGTCCCAGGGAGTGAAAAGACCCAGTACTTC
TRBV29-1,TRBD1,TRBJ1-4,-,CSVSQGAREKLFF,TGCAGCGTGTCCCAGGGGGCGCGGGAAAAACTGTTTTTT
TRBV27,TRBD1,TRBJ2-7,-,CASSPYGQGGYEQYF,TGTGCCAGCAGTCCTTACGGACAGGGTGGCTACGAGCAGTACTTC
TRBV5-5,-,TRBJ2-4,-,CASSFEGSDKNIQYF,TGTGCCAGCAGCTTTGAAGGGTCCGACAAAAACATTCAGTACTTC
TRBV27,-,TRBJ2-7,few,CATGGQSSYEQYF,TGTGCCACCGGGGGACAGTCTTCCTACGAGCAGTACTTC
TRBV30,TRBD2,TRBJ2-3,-,CAWIAGGPDTQYF,TGTGCCTGGATAGCGGGGGGCCCAGATACGCAGTATTTT
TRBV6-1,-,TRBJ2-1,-,CASSAPRRGSNYNEQFF,TGTGCCAGCAGTGCCCCTCGGAGGGGATCGAACTACAATGAGCAGTTCTTC
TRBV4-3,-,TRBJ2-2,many,CASSQDGANTGELFF,TGCGCCAGCAGCCAAGACGGGGCAAACACCGGGGAGCTGTTTTTT
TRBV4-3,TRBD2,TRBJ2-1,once,CASSQASGTSGETYNEQFF,TGCGCCAGCAGCCAAGCTTCCGGGACTAGCGGGGAGACCTACAATGAGCAGTTCTTC
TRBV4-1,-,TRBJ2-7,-,CASSQVGQGAAHF,-
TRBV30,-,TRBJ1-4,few,CAWSPTGIGEKLFF,TGTGCCTGGAGTCCAACAGGGATTGGGGAAAAACTGTTTTTT
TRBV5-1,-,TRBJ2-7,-,CASRPRDIAYEQYF,TGCGCCAGCAGACCCCGGGACATCGCCTACGAGCAGTACTTC
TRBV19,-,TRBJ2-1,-,CASSIGTGWYNEQFF,TGTGCCAGTAGTATAGGCACAGGGTGGTACAATGAGCAGTTCTTC
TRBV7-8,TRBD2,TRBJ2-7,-,CASSSGTSGGYEQYF,TGTGCCAGCAGCTCCGGGACTAGCGGGGGATACGAGCAGTACTTC
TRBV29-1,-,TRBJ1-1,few,CSPRESSTEAFF,TGCAGCCCCAGGGAATCGAGCACTGAAGCTTTCTTT
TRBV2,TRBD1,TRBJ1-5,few,CASRGPTGVGNQPQHF,TGTGCCAGCAGGGGCCCGACAGGGGTTGGAAATCAGCCCCAGCATTTT
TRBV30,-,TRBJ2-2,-,CAWMKDAVGELFF,TGTGCCTGGATGAAAGACGCCGTCGGGGAGCTGTTTTTT
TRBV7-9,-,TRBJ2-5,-,CASSPWGETQYF,TGTGCCAGCAGTCCTTGGGGTGAGACCCAGTACTTC
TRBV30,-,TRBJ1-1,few,CAWSVGTPNTEAFF,TGTGCCTGGAGTGTCGGGACTCCGAACACTGAAGCTTTCTTT